This TCR beta chain was documented in a study of T cells in Graves' hyperthyroidism and ophthalmopathy (dated by TCRdb to between 2018 and 2020). Notes on the research overall: To identify distinguishing TCR V-J signatures, a discovery cohort of about 100 patients was used, comprising 43 with Graves' ophthalmopathy and some 60 with stable Graves' hyperthyroidism. Prospective prediction of ophthalmopathy was tested in an independent validation cohort consisting of roughly 19 hyperthyroidism patients and some 15 patients who later progressed to ophthalmopathy. The paper reports TCR Vbeta CDR3 sequencing of over 130 peripheral blood samples: some 44 ophthalmopathy, about 75 hyperthyroidism and 17 progressor patients. The roughly 91 discovery patients were randomly divided into training and test sets at a 7:3 ratio. Following sampling, methimazole starting at 30 mg daily was given to hyperthyroidism patients, and high-dose intravenous methylprednisolone was given to ophthalmopathy patients. Thyroid tissue and blood T-cell repertoires from several Graves' hyperthyroidism patients were also compared in the study.

Graves' hyperthyroidism was defined as stable when no progression to ophthalmopathy occurred over 18 months of follow-up. Hyperthyroidism patients were aged 18 to 65 years and newly diagnosed, with disease duration of less than 2 months. The study excluded patients with uncontrolled infections, other autoimmune diseases, pregnancy or lactation. Diagnoses were established on the basis of clinical symptoms, serum thyroxine and TRAb, thyroid ultrasound, and orbital computed tomography. Trizol reagent was used to extract total RNA, and RNA quality was then checked on an Agilent 2100 Bioanalyzer. CDR1 and CDR2, per the germline V gene, are SGHTA and FQGNSA. The CDR3 starts with the cysteine, ends with the phenylalanine, and has 15 residues. The kept DNA is CDR3 alone, 45 bases in frame from the first base. Unmatched junction bases come to 9, with V trimmed by 7 bases and J by 8 bases. TCR beta CDR3 regions were amplified from RNA transcripts. The TCR CDR3 was subjected to a first round of RT-PCR using the HTBI primer set and the Qiagen OneStep RT-PCR kit. Libraries were constructed in a second round of multiplex PCR, after which size selection and purification were carried out. Paired-end sequencing of the libraries was performed with 100 bp reads on an Illumina HiSeq2000. The paper's processing steps were these. Raw data were processed with SOAPnuke, discarding reads with adapters, uncalled bases, mean Phred below 15, or no exact constant-primer or identifier match. High-quality paired reads were merged using COPE v1.2.5, and each unique nucleotide sequence was defined as a clonotype. Clonotypes were aligned to IMGT TRBV, TRBD and TRBJ reference segments using MiTCR v1.1. The analysis included only V-J combinations with a frequency above 0.0001, which together covered around 99% of the repertoires. A TCS score was defined as the ratio between F50 (clonal expansion) and ExV (chaos), using BLOSUM62-based TCRdist between CDR3 peptides within each V-J. Welch's t-statistics and random forest reduced 500 to 550 V-J features to 10 to 15, which were used in a naive Bayes classifier (R e1071). Thyroid-blood repertoire similarity was quantified with the Morisita-Horn index. TCRdb took the public reads, trimmed them with fastp at Q25, ran MiXCR for clone calling and kept in-frame beta chains. Rows with one shared CDR3 protein collapse into an entry with the most common genes and DNA. It is TCRdb's table, rather than the study itself, that gives the V and J calls and clone size. Within this sample are about 610,000 distinct CDR3 sequences, with roughly 46% of them counted one time only. The top ten clones comprise around 7.7% of the sample.

As concerns this clonotype: Its antigen is still unknown. A much larger clonotype is one base distant, so this may be a read error.

What the authors observed across the whole study: No statistical method was used to set the sample size in advance, and investigators knew the group allocation. A model built on a 13 V-J signature distinguished ophthalmopathy from stable hyperthyroidism, reaching over 85% sensitivity and approximately 83% specificity in cross-validation and 80%/75% in testing. In validation, the model predicted progression to ophthalmopathy a median of approximately 6.6 months before onset, with around 70% sensitivity and 72.22% specificity. Blood samples also contained most of the expanded thyroid clonotypes (frequency above 0.001), which suggests that blood repertoires may reflect thyroid immune responses.

This sequence uses TRBV7-2 and TRBJ1-4; TRBD1 lines up with 11 middle nucleotides. This TCR derives from a woman between 18 and 29 years old with Graves' hyperthyroidism. The sample consisted of peripheral blood or thyroid tissue (not recorded which). The CDR3 region has the sequence CASNDRGQGDEKLFF. The nucleotides are TGTGCCAGCAACGACCGGGGACAGGGGGACGAAAAACTGTTTTTT. The variable domain in full, with residues beyond the CDR3 obtained from the reference TRBV7-2 and TRBJ1-4 genes, is GAGVSQSPSNKVTEKGKDVELRCDPISGHTALYWYRQSLGQGLEFLIYFQGNSAPDKSGLPSDRFSAERTGGSVSTLTIQRTQQEDSAVYLCASNDRGQGDEKLFFGSGTQLSVL.